This TCR beta chain was documented in a study of blood T cell repertoires in COVID-19. About the research overall: Both acute and convalescent COVID-19 samples were obtained from the United States, Italy and Spain. PBMCs, B-cell-depleted T cells, or T cells provided the cDNA or gDNA that made up the material.

In the study's own analysis: Cell counts per sample came from amplifying reference gene primers. Produced via immunoSEQ multiplex PCR; TCRdb's table is partial and in-frame only. V and J calls and clone size are copied from that table; D and trimming were computed from the DNA. The data show about 53,000 clones, about 76% seen once. This clone was counted a single time. Sequencing input: peripheral blood. This clonotype was sampled from a man in his 70s with active or convalescent COVID-19.

As DNA, the CDR3 is TGCAGTGCTATCCTCTCTAATACGCAGTATTTT. Protein product: CSAILSNTQYF. J is TRBJ2-3 and V is TRBV20-1; D unresolved. Deletions cut 4 bases from V and 7 bases from J, with 9 bases between. The CDR3 sequence is 11 residues long. Germline CDR1 reads DFQATT; CDR2 reads SNEGSKA (reference sequence).